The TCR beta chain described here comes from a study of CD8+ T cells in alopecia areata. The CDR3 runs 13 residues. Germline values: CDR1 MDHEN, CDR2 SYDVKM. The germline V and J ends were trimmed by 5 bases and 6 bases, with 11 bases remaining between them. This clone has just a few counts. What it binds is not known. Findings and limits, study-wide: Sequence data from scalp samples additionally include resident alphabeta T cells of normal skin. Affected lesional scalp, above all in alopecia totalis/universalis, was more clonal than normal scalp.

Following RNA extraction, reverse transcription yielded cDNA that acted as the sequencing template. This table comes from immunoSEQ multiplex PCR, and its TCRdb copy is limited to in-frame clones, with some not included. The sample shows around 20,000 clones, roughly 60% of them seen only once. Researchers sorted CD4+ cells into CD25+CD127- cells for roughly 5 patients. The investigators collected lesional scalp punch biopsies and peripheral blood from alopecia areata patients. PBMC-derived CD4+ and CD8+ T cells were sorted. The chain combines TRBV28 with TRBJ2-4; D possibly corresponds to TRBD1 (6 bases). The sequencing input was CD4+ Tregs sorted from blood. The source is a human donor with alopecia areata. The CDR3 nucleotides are TGTGCCAGCAGTAAGGCAGGGGTAAACATTCAGTACTTC. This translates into CASSKAGVNIQYF.